The 7 T cell receptor beta chains below were found in one sample sequenced in a study of early T cells in non-severe SARS-CoV-2 infection. One entry per CDR3 protein results from TCRdb running MiXCR on the 5' RACE reads. Of about 58,000 distinct CDR3 sequences detected, about 11% appear once; the ten largest clones hold approximately 1.2%. The sample was whole blood, taken at baseline. The receptors come from an adult who was a healthcare worker with PCR-confirmed SARS-CoV-2 infection or an uninfected control (not recorded which). The donor label of this sample is uncertain.

The chain uses TRBV6-5 and TRBJ2-3; TRBD2 aligns across 12 bases. V was clipped by 5 bases and J by 6 bases; unmatched bases: 15. The CDR3 is 18 amino acids. CDR1 MNHEY and CDR2 SVGAGI come from the germline V gene. The CDR3 region has the DNA TGTGCCAGCAGTGACGGGAGCATACTAGCGGGGGGCCCGGATACGCAGTATTTT. Translation: CASSDGSILAGGPDTQYF.

The chain combines TRBV5-1 with TRBJ2-4; D possibly corresponds to TRBD2 (5 bases). The CDR3 has 15 residues. The germline V gene encodes CDR1 SGHRS and CDR2 YFSETQ. The V end was cut by 0 bases, the J end by 10 bases, with 17 bases between. The DNA of the CDR3 is TGCGCCAGCAGCTTGGCCGACCCCCTGAGGGATATTCAGTACTTC. Residues: CASSLADPLRDIQYF.

This clonotype appeared many times. The V and J genes are TRBV20-1 and TRBJ2-5; 7 bases fit TRBD1. The CDR3 totals 11 residues. The J segment lost 5 bases and the V segment lost 4 bases, leaving 1 base of the junction unmatched. Per germline, CDR1 DFQATT and CDR2 SNEGSKA (reference sequence). The CDR3 sequence: CSAKQGETQYF. CDR3 sequence (DNA): TGCAGTGCTAAACAGGGGGAGACCCAGTACTTC.

The rearrangement uses TRBV7-2 and TRBJ2-1; tentative D call: TRBD2 (5 bases). The V and J ends lost 4 bases and 3 bases respectively, with 19 bases between them. This CDR3 has 17 residues. Germline CDR1 reads SGHTA; CDR2 reads FQGNSA. The CDR3 nucleotides read TGTGCCAGCAGCTCGATGCCCCCGGGAAGGCGCTACAATGAGCAGTTCTTC. It specifies CASSSMPPGRRYNEQFF.

This clonotype was counted a few times. The V call is TRBV24-1, the J call TRBJ2-1; tentatively, D is TRBD1 (5 bases). This CDR3 spans 16 amino acids. With 0 bases removed from V and 0 bases from J, the gap between germline ends came to 8 bases. CDR1 and CDR2 from the germline V gene are KGHDR and SFDVKD. The CDR3 nucleotides read TGTGCCACCAGTGATTTGGACAGTGCCTCCTACAATGAGCAGTTCTTC. Its protein is CATSDLDSASYNEQFF.

This clonotype was counted once. The chain employs TRBV3-1 and TRBJ1-1; TRBD1 is a possible D gene (5 bases). With 0 bases removed from V and 0 bases from J, the gap between germline ends came to 8 bases. Germline V gene data show CDR1 as LGHDT and CDR2 as YNNKEL (reference sequence). The CDR3 contains 15 residues. CDR3 residues: CASSQDLRVNTEAFF. As DNA, the CDR3 is TGTGCCAGCAGCCAAGACCTCAGGGTGAACACTGAAGCTTTCTTT.

This clonotype has just a few counts. The junction departs from germline at one end; a sequencing error may be responsible. The genes are TRBV7-9 and TRBJ2-3, with TRBD2 as a possible D gene (6 bases). The germline V gene has CDR1 SEHNR and CDR2 FQNEAQ (reference sequence). This CDR3 comprises 14 residues. The CDR3 spells CASSIAEITDTQYF. CDR3 bases: TGTGCCAGCAGCATAGCGGAAATCACAGATACGCAGTATTTT.